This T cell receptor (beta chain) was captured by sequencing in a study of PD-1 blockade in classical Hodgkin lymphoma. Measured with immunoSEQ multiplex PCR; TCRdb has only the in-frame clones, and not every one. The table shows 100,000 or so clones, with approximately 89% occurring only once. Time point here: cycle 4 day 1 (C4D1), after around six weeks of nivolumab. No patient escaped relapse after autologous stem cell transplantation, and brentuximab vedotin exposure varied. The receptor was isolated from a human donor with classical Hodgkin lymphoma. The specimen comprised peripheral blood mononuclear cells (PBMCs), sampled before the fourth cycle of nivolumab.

CDR3 region: CASSRAGENIQYF. CDR3 nucleotide sequence: TGCGCCAGCAGTAGGGCGGGAGAAAACATTCAGTACTTC. The gene calls are TRBV10-1 and TRBJ2-4; 7 positions agree with TRBD2. J was trimmed by 5 bases and V by 5 bases; bases with no gene match: 3. The CDR3 extends over 13 amino acids. CDR1 is WNHNN and CDR2 is SYGVQD in the germline V gene (reference sequence).